One sample yielded the 11 T cell receptor beta chains listed below, sequenced in a study of T cell responses to AZD1222 COVID-19 vaccine. The assay was immunoSEQ multiplex PCR, and TCRdb's table has in-frame clones only and misses some. The table lists 160,000 or so clones, roughly nine tenths of them singletons. Here the sequenced sample was peripheral blood, taken after recovery from COVID-19. These receptors came from an adult who had recovered from COVID-19.

DNA of the CDR3: TGTGCCAGCACTGGGACTCCAGGGGGAGCCCTCCAAGAGACCCAGTACTTC. It codes for CASTGTPGGALQETQYF. The chain employs TRBV5-6 and TRBJ2-5; a weak D match, TRBD1 (7 bases). With 6 bases removed from V and 1 base from J, the gap between germline ends came to 22 bases. Germline V lookup: CDR1 SGHDT, CDR2 YYEEEE. The CDR3 is 17 amino acids.

The CDR3, as DNA: TGTGCCACCAGCTTTCACGGGGACAGCTCCTACGAGCAGTACTTC. Amino acids: CATSFHGDSSYEQYF. The chain has TRBV15 and TRBJ2-7; TRBD1 aligns across 7 bases. J lost 0 bases, V lost 5 bases, and 7 bases had no gene match. The germline gives CDR1 LNHNV, CDR2 YYDKDF (reference sequence). This CDR3 is 15 amino acids long.

This chain connects TRBV6-6 to TRBJ1-5; 9 nucleotides line up with TRBD1. Germline V lookup: CDR1 MNHNY, CDR2 SVGAGI (reference sequence). The CDR3 length is 16 residues. J lost 6 bases, V lost 6 bases, and 12 bases had no gene match. The CDR3 sequence: CASSQSTTGGGQPQHF. The CDR3 DNA sequence: TGTGCCAGCAGCCAATCCACAACAGGGGGCGGTCAGCCCCAGCATTTT.

The gene calls are TRBV5-4 and TRBJ1-4, with a possible D match to TRBD1 (6 bases). The CDR3 length is 13 residues. Germline V gene data show CDR1 as SGHNT and CDR2 as YYREEE (reference sequence). Trimming took off 0 bases at V and 6 bases at J, with 6 bases between the two ends. CDR3 in DNA: TGTGCCAGCAGCTTGGACAGGGATGAAAAACTGTTTTTT. This translates into CASSLDRDEKLFF.

The J gene is TRBJ1-3, the V gene TRBV19, with a tentative D call TRBD1 (5 bases). From germline, CDR1 is LNHDA and CDR2 SQIVND (reference sequence). V dropped 6 bases and J dropped 0 bases, with 12 bases sitting between them. The CDR3 consists of 15 residues. CDR3 coding DNA: TGTGCCAGTAGACCGACAGTGTCCTCTGGAAACACCATATATTTT. As protein: CASRPTVSSGNTIYF. Using reference TRBV19 and TRBJ1-3 for the parts outside the CDR3, the full variable domain is DGGITQSPKYLFRKEGQNVTLSCEQNLNHDAMYWYRQDPGQGLRLIYYSQIVNDFQKGDIAEGYSVSREKKESFPLTVTSAQKNPTAFYLCASRPTVSSGNTIYFGEGSWLTVV.

This clone was seen only a few times. The chain couples TRBV2 to TRBJ1-2; D might be TRBD1 (5 bases). The CDR3 has 13 amino acids. Per germline, CDR1 SNHLY and CDR2 FYNNEI. V was pared by 6 bases and J by 4 bases, with 12 bases between. CDR3: CASSETGSYGYTF. The CDR3 DNA reads TGTGCCAGCAGCGAAACAGGTTCCTATGGCTACACCTTC.

The rearrangement uses TRBV6-5 and TRBJ2-2; TRBD1 might be the D (6 bases). Germline V lookup: CDR1 MNHEY, CDR2 SVGAGI. V was trimmed by 6 bases and J by 4 bases, leaving 12 bases between them. There are 14 residues in the CDR3. In DNA form, the CDR3 reads TGTGCCAGCAGATCCGACAGGACCACCGGGGAGCTGTTTTTT. Translation: CASRSDRTTGELFF.

The rearrangement uses TRBV4-3 and TRBJ1-1; D is unclear. This CDR3 region has 13 residues. Germline V CDR1 and CDR2: LGHNA, YSLEER. The V end was cut by 4 bases, the J end by 5 bases, with 11 bases between. The CDR3 sequence is CASSPGRRTEAFF. In nucleotides, the CDR3 is TGCGCCAGCAGCCCCGGACGAAGGACTGAAGCTTTCTTT.

The V call is TRBV7-6, the J call TRBJ2-7, with a tentative D call TRBD2 (6 bases). The CDR3 spans 14 residues. V was cut by 1 base and J by 2 bases, with 9 bases left in between. Germline CDR1 is SGHVS and CDR2 is FNYEAQ. The CDR3 loop is CASSLEGGTYEQYF. The CDR3 region has the DNA TGTGCCAGCAGCTTAGAGGGCGGGACCTACGAGCAGTACTTC. The complete variable domain, with remaining parts taken from reference TRBV7-6 and TRBJ2-7, reads GAGVSQSPRYKVTKRGQDVALRCDPISGHVSLYWYRQALGQGPEFLTYFNYEAQQDKSGLPNDRFSAERPEGSISTLTIQRTEQRDSAMYRCASSLEGGTYEQYFGPGTRLTVT.

This rearrangement joins TRBV5-8 to TRBJ2-1; 8 bases fit TRBD2. After removal of 1 base from V and 6 bases from J, the junction contained 6 bases not matched to a gene. The CDR3 covers 15 residues. Germline V gene sequence: CDR1 SGHTS, CDR2 YDEGEE. CDR3 loop: CASSLSGTRGNEQFF. The CDR3 DNA reads TGTGCCAGCAGCTTGTCCGGGACTAGGGGCAATGAGCAGTTCTTC.

This clone was found once. V is TRBV14 and J is TRBJ2-2; 9 positions match TRBD1. The CDR3 has 18 amino acids. The germline gives CDR1 SGHDN, CDR2 FVKESK. V gave up 4 bases and J gave up 3 bases; unmatched junction bases: 12. The CDR3 spells CASSPKGTGKRYTGELFF. As DNA, the CDR3 is TGTGCCAGCAGCCCTAAAGGGACAGGGAAAAGATACACCGGGGAGCTGTTTTTT.